Listed below are T cell receptor beta chains from one sample, sequenced in a study of shared clonotypes between healthy human individuals. Sequencing was performed with immunoSEQ multiplex PCR; in TCRdb, only in-frame clones are kept and a portion is missing. The sample lists about 750,000 clones; roughly 92% were seen once. Sequenced input: naive CD8+ T cells sorted from blood. These receptors were taken from a man aged 25 to 45 in good health. The CDR3 runs from the conserved cysteine through the conserved F or W. Fields, in order: V gene, D gene, J gene, clone size, CDR3 DNA, CDR3 protein. D genes are given only for firm matches. Clone size appears in some rows only: once, few, many, or a class for an expanded clone.

V gene: TRBV11-2
D gene: TRBD1
J gene: TRBJ1-1
clone size: .
CDR3 DNA: TGTGCCAGCAGCTTCACAGGGGCGGAGGCTTTCTTT
CDR3 protein: CASSFTGAEAFF

V gene: TRBV7-9
D gene: .
J gene: TRBJ2-1
clone size: .
CDR3 DNA: TGTGCCAGCAGCGCTCGTCTACCAGGGGAGGCCCTCTTTGATGAGCAGTTCTTC
CDR3 protein: CASSARLPGEALFDEQFF

V gene: TRBV5-4
D gene: .
J gene: TRBJ2-7
clone size: once
CDR3 DNA: TGTGCCAGCAGCTTGGACCACGAGCAGTACTTC
CDR3 protein: CASSLDHEQYF

V gene: TRBV13
D gene: TRBD1
J gene: TRBJ2-3
clone size: .
CDR3 DNA: TGTGCCAGCAGCTTAGGTGGACAGGCTCCAGATACGCAGTATTTT
CDR3 protein: CASSLGGQAPDTQYF

V gene: TRBV28
D gene: .
J gene: TRBJ1-5
clone size: few
CDR3 DNA: TGTGCCAGCAGTTTGATGACAGACTCTAGCAATCAGCCCCAGCATTTT
CDR3 protein: CASSLMTDSSNQPQHF

V gene: TRBV5-6
D gene: .
J gene: TRBJ1-5
clone size: few
CDR3 DNA: TGTGCCAGCAGCTTGTCGGGTCAGCCCCAGCATTTT
CDR3 protein: CASSLSGQPQHF

V gene: TRBV30
D gene: TRBD2
J gene: TRBJ2-7
clone size: once
CDR3 DNA: TGTGCCGGGAGCGGGAGAAGCTACGAGCAGTACTTC
CDR3 protein: CAGSGRSYEQYF

V gene: TRBV27
D gene: TRBD1
J gene: TRBJ2-2
clone size: .
CDR3 DNA: TGTGCCAGCAGTTTGATAGGAGGGACAGGGTACACCGGGGAGCTGTTTTTT
CDR3 protein: CASSLIGGTGYTGELFF

V gene: TRBV30
D gene: .
J gene: TRBJ2-7
clone size: .
CDR3 DNA: TGTGCCTGGGATGGGGAAGGGCACTACCACGAGCAGTACTTC
CDR3 protein: CAWDGEGHYHEQYF

V gene: TRBV2
D gene: TRBD2
J gene: TRBJ2-1
clone size: .
CDR3 DNA: TGTGCCAACATCCTGACTAGCGCTCGACACAATGAGCAGTTCTTC
CDR3 protein: CANILTSARHNEQFF

V gene: TRBV5-1
D gene: .
J gene: TRBJ1-2
clone size: once
CDR3 DNA: TGCGCCAGCAGCCCTACCCCCTCGTTCCAGGGAAGGGGCTACACCTTC
CDR3 protein: CASSPTPSFQGRGYTF

V gene: TRBV27
D gene: TRBD1
J gene: TRBJ2-7
clone size: once
CDR3 DNA: TGTGCCAGCTCGCCGGGACAGGGTTTCTACGAGCAGTACTTC
CDR3 protein: CASSPGQGFYEQYF

V gene: TRBV7-9
D gene: .
J gene: TRBJ2-1
clone size: .
CDR3 DNA: TGTGCCAGCAGCTTCCAGGCCCATGAGCAGTTCTTC
CDR3 protein: CASSFQAHEQFF

V gene: TRBV20-1
D gene: .
J gene: TRBJ2-1
clone size: .
CDR3 DNA: TGCAGTGCTAGACAGGTCAATGAGCAGTTCTTC
CDR3 protein: CSARQVNEQFF

V gene: TRBV9
D gene: TRBD1
J gene: TRBJ2-3
clone size: .
CDR3 DNA: TGTGCCAGCAGCCCATCGACAGGGGGGTCACCGATTTTT
CDR3 protein: CASSPSTGGSPIF

V gene: TRBV27
D gene: TRBD2
J gene: TRBJ2-1
clone size: .
CDR3 DNA: TGTGCCAGCAGGGAGGGAGGGGACTACAATGAGCAGTTCTTC
CDR3 protein: CASREGGDYNEQFF

V gene: TRBV30
D gene: .
J gene: TRBJ2-3
clone size: .
CDR3 DNA: TGTGCCTGGAGTAGGGAGAACCCAATTCGGCAGTATTTT
CDR3 protein: CAWSRENPIRQYF

V gene: TRBV10-1
D gene: TRBD1
J gene: TRBJ2-1
clone size: .
CDR3 DNA: TGCGCCAGCAGCTCCGGGACAGGGAAATACAATGAGCAGTTCTTC
CDR3 protein: CASSSGTGKYNEQFF

V gene: TRBV6-1
D gene: .
J gene: TRBJ2-7
clone size: .
CDR3 DNA: TGTGCCAGCAGTGAAGTTGATTACGAGCAGTACTTC
CDR3 protein: CASSEVDYEQYF

V gene: TRBV6-1
D gene: .
J gene: TRBJ2-1
clone size: .
CDR3 DNA: TGTGCCAGCAGTGAACCCAGGGACGCCCATGAGCAGTTCTTC
CDR3 protein: CASSEPRDAHEQFF

V gene: TRBV10-2
D gene: .
J gene: TRBJ2-7
clone size: .
CDR3 DNA: TGCGCCAGCAGTGACGGGAGCAGGGTCGAGCAGTACTTC
CDR3 protein: CASSDGSRVEQYF

V gene: TRBV10-2
D gene: TRBD2
J gene: TRBJ2-1
clone size: once
CDR3 DNA: TGCGCCACCCTGGGGAGACTAGCGGGAGAAACTAATGAGCAGTTCTTC
CDR3 protein: CATLGRLAGETNEQFF

V gene: TRBV2
D gene: TRBD1
J gene: TRBJ2-1
clone size: .
CDR3 DNA: TGTGCCAGCAGTCAGGTTGGGACAGGGGCGATCAATGAGCAGTTCTTC
CDR3 protein: CASSQVGTGAINEQFF

V gene: TRBV7-6
D gene: TRBD1
J gene: TRBJ2-7
clone size: .
CDR3 DNA: TGTGCCAGCAGCATATCCGGGACAGGGGTGTACGAGCAGTACTTC
CDR3 protein: CASSISGTGVYEQYF

V gene: TRBV28
D gene: .
J gene: TRBJ2-3
clone size: .
CDR3 DNA: TGTGCCAGCAGGTCGGGCGCAGGAACAGATACGCAGTATTTT
CDR3 protein: CASRSGAGTDTQYF

V gene: TRBV6-1
D gene: .
J gene: TRBJ1-1
clone size: .
CDR3 DNA: TGTGCCAGCAGACCCAGTACCACTGAAGCTTTCTTT
CDR3 protein: CASRPSTTEAFF

V gene: TRBV7-9
D gene: .
J gene: TRBJ1-5
clone size: .
CDR3 DNA: TGTGCCAGCAGCTTACGGCAGGATAGCAATCAGCCCCAGCATTTT
CDR3 protein: CASSLRQDSNQPQHF

V gene: TRBV27
D gene: .
J gene: TRBJ1-1
clone size: .
CDR3 DNA: TGTGCCAGCAGTCCCGGGATATTCAACACTGAAGCTTTCTTT
CDR3 protein: CASSPGIFNTEAFF

V gene: TRBV29-1
D gene: TRBD2
J gene: TRBJ2-1
clone size: .
CDR3 DNA: TGCAGCGTTGAGAGGCTAGCGGACGCCTCCTACAATGAGCAGTTCTTC
CDR3 protein: CSVERLADASYNEQFF

V gene: TRBV18
D gene: TRBD2
J gene: TRBJ2-7
clone size: .
CDR3 DNA: TGTGCCAGCTCACCAGGGGGGGGGTTCGAGCAGTACTTC
CDR3 protein: CASSPGGGFEQYF

V gene: TRBV7-7
D gene: .
J gene: TRBJ2-7
clone size: few
CDR3 DNA: TGTGCCAGCAGCAAGGGGAACGAGGACGAGCAGTACTTC
CDR3 protein: CASSKGNEDEQYF

V gene: TRBV6-5
D gene: TRBD1
J gene: TRBJ1-3
clone size: few
CDR3 DNA: TGTGCCAGCAGGAGTACCACAGGGGCTGGAAACACCATATATTTT
CDR3 protein: CASRSTTGAGNTIYF

V gene: TRBV27
D gene: .
J gene: TRBJ2-1
clone size: .
CDR3 DNA: TGTGCCAGCAGTTTAGGCCCTGAGCAGTTCTTC
CDR3 protein: CASSLGPEQFF

V gene: TRBV5-6
D gene: .
J gene: TRBJ2-1
clone size: .
CDR3 DNA: TGTGCCAGCAGCCCCGCCATCGAGGGGTGGATAAAGGGGCAGTTCTTC
CDR3 protein: CASSPAIEGWIKGQFF

V gene: TRBV7-9
D gene: .
J gene: TRBJ2-7
clone size: .
CDR3 DNA: TGTGCCAGCAGCTTAGGGACTACCTACGAGCAGTACTTC
CDR3 protein: CASSLGTTYEQYF

V gene: TRBV27
D gene: .
J gene: TRBJ1-1
clone size: .
CDR3 DNA: TGTGCCAGCAGTTTAATGTTATCCACTGAAGCTTTCTTT
CDR3 protein: CASSLMLSTEAFF

V gene: TRBV9
D gene: .
J gene: TRBJ1-2
clone size: once
CDR3 DNA: TGTGCCAGCTCTAGGGGCGAGGCGGGCTATGGCTACACCTTC
CDR3 protein: CASSRGEAGYGYTF

V gene: TRBV5-5
D gene: TRBD1
J gene: TRBJ2-7
clone size: .
CDR3 DNA: TGTGCCAGCAGCCAGGGACAGCTTTCCTACGAGCAGTACTTC
CDR3 protein: CASSQGQLSYEQYF

V gene: TRBV5-5
D gene: .
J gene: TRBJ2-1
clone size: .
CDR3 DNA: TGTGCCAGCAGCCCGGCGGTTAGTGAGCAGTTCTTC
CDR3 protein: CASSPAVSEQFF

V gene: TRBV7-9
D gene: .
J gene: TRBJ1-3
clone size: .
CDR3 DNA: TGTGCCAGCAGCTCGGACTCTGGAAACACCATATATTTT
CDR3 protein: CASSSDSGNTIYF

V gene: TRBV19
D gene: .
J gene: TRBJ2-1
clone size: .
CDR3 DNA: TGTGCCAGTCTAGGGAACCGGGACTCAGTCTACAATGAGCAGTTCTTC
CDR3 protein: CASLGNRDSVYNEQFF